This T cell receptor (beta chain) originates from a study of T cell changes during pregnancy in multiple sclerosis. The germline CDR1 and CDR2 sequences are MDHEN and SYDVKM. Trimming cost V 0 bases and J 3 bases, with 11 bases left between them. The CDR3 is made up of 15 amino acids. The assay was immunoSEQ multiplex PCR, and TCRdb's table has in-frame clones only and misses some. The data hold 45,000 to 60,000 clones, with about 91% observed a single time. The genes are TRBV28 and TRBJ2-5; D call uncertain. The sequence came from a female donor with multiple sclerosis, enrolled in a pregnancy study. The starting material was CD4+ T cells from peripheral blood mononuclear cells, obtained in the second trimester of pregnancy. The CDR3 spells CASSLWALRKETQYF. CDR3 DNA sequence: TGTGCCAGCAGTTTATGGGCCCTCCGAAAAGAGACCCAGTACTTC. The full variable domain, in which reference TRBV28 and TRBJ2-5 provide the parts outside the CDR3, is DVKVTQSSRYLVKRTGEKVFLECVQDMDHENMFWYRQDPGLGLRLIYFSYDVKMKEKGDIPEGYSVSREKKERFSLILESASTNQTSMYLCASSLWALRKETQYFGPGTRLLVL.